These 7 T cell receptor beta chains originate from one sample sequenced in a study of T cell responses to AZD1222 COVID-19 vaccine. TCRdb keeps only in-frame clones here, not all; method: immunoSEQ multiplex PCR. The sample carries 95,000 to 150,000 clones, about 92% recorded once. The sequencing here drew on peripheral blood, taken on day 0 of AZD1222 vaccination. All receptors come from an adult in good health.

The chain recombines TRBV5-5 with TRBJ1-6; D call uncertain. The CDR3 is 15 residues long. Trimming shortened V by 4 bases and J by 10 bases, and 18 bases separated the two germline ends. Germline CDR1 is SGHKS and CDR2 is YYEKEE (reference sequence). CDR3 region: CASSLQFVSRSPLHF. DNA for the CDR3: TGTGCCAGCAGCCTACAGTTCGTGAGTCGGTCACCCCTCCACTTT.

The CDR3 coding sequence is TGTGCCAGCAGTCTCGGGCTCCAAGAGACCCAGTACTTC. This sequence encodes CASSLGLQETQYF. The rearrangement uses TRBV27 and TRBJ2-5; D ambiguous. The ends were cut back, 5 bases at V and 1 base at J, with 8 bases in the middle. Germline V gene lookup returns CDR1 MNHEY and CDR2 SMNVEV (reference sequence). The CDR3 runs to 13 residues.

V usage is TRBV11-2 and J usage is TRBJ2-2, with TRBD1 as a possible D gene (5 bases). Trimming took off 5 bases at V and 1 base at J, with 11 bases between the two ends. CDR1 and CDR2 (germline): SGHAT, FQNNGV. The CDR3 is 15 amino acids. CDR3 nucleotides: TGTGCCAGCAGCCGAGGCGACAGGAACACCGGGGAGCTGTTTTTT. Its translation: CASSRGDRNTGELFF.

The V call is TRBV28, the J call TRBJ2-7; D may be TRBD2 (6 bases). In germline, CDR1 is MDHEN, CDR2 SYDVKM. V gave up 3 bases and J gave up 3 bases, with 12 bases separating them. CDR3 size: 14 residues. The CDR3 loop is CASSFAGLYYEQYF. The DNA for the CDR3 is TGTGCCAGCAGTTTCGCGGGATTGTACTACGAGCAGTACTTC.

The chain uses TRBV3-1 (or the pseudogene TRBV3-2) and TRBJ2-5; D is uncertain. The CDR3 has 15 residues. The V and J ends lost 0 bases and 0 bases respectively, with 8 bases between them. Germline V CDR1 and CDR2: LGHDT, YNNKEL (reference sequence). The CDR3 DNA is TGTGCCAGCAGCCAAGATGCCGTCTACCAAGAGACCCAGTACTTC. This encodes CASSQDAVYQETQYF.

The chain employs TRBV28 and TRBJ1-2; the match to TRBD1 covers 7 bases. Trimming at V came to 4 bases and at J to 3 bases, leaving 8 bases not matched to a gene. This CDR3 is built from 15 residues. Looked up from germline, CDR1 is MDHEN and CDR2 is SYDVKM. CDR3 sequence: CASSSSGTDDYGYTF. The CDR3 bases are TGTGCCAGCAGTTCATCCGGGACAGATGACTATGGCTACACCTTC.

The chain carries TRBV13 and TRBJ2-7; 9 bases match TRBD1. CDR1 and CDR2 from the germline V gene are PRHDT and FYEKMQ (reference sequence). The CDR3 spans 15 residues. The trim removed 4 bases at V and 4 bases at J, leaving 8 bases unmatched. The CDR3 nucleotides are TGTGCCAGCAGCTCAACCGGGACAGGGAGATACGAGCAGTACTTC. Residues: CASSSTGTGRYEQYF.